This TCR beta chain emerged from a study of OX40 agonist ivuxolimab in advanced cancers. Study information: All patients had ivuxolimab intravenously every 2 weeks at 0.01 to 10 mg/kg.

This CDR3 is built from 14 residues. Trimming removed 2 bases at V and 2 bases at J, with 7 bases between. The germline V gene encodes CDR1 LNHDA and CDR2 SQIVND (reference sequence). Concerning this clone itself: The antigen remains unidentified.

The study's findings and limits: CD4+ and CD8+ T cells in blood underwent clonal expansion by week 6 at 0.1 to 3.0 mg/kg.

TCRdb keeps only in-frame clones here, not all; method: immunoSEQ multiplex PCR. Of 69,000 or so clones detected, approximately 87% appear once; the ten largest clones hold 6.1%. The sequencing here drew on CD4+ or CD8+ T cells sorted from blood, taken in a trial of the OX40 agonist ivuxolimab. The origin of this receptor is an adult with an advanced solid tumor such as melanoma, head and neck, liver or kidney cancer. The rearrangement links TRBV19 to TRBJ1-5, with D maybe TRBD1 (5 bases). Written as DNA, the CDR3 is TGTGCCAGTAGTATAACCAGGGGCAATCAGCCCCAGCATTTT. Translating it yields CASSITRGNQPQHF.